A selection of T cell receptor beta chains follows, all from one sample in a study of shared clonotypes between healthy human individuals. Profiled with immunoSEQ multiplex PCR; TCRdb holds only in-frame clones, not every one. The sample shows over 400,000 clones, 81% of them seen only once. Sequencing used PBMCs. These receptors were collected from a middle-aged woman in good health. Some clones in this sample may be carry-over from other donors' samples. CDR3s include the opening cysteine and the closing phenylalanine or tryptophan. A D gene is named only where the DNA matches it firmly. Expanded clones get a size class; other rows say once, few or many, or leave the size out.

v_gene: TRBV19
d_gene: NA
abundance: NA
j_gene: TRBJ1-3
CDR3nt: TGTGCCAGTAGTATAATGGCACGGCCCGTGGACACCATATATTTT
CDR3aa: CASSIMARPVDTIYF

v_gene: TRBV2
d_gene: TRBD2
abundance: NA
j_gene: TRBJ2-7
CDR3nt: TGTGCCAGCAGTAAGGCGGGAGTCGAGCAGTACTTC
CDR3aa: CASSKAGVEQYF

v_gene: TRBV18
d_gene: NA
abundance: NA
j_gene: TRBJ2-7
CDR3nt: TGTGCCAGCTCACCCCGGATAGGGGACGAGCAGTACTTC
CDR3aa: CASSPRIGDEQYF

v_gene: TRBV7-2
d_gene: NA
abundance: once
j_gene: TRBJ2-2
CDR3nt: TGTGCCAGCAGCTTAATGAGGGCCGGGGAGCTGTTTTTT
CDR3aa: CASSLMRAGELFF

v_gene: TRBV6-6
d_gene: TRBD1
abundance: NA
j_gene: TRBJ1-5
CDR3nt: TGTGCCAGCAGCCGTGACAGGGACAATCAGCCCCAGCATTTT
CDR3aa: CASSRDRDNQPQHF

v_gene: TRBV11-2
d_gene: NA
abundance: once
j_gene: TRBJ2-5
CDR3nt: TGTGCCAGCAGCTTAGGGAGAGGAGAGACCCAGTACTTC
CDR3aa: CASSLGRGETQYF

v_gene: TRBV4-2
d_gene: TRBD2
abundance: NA
j_gene: TRBJ2-5
CDR3nt: TGTGCCAGCAGCCAAGAACCTAGCGGGAGAGGGCAAGAGACCCAGTACTTC
CDR3aa: CASSQEPSGRGQETQYF

v_gene: TRBV11-3
d_gene: NA
abundance: few
j_gene: TRBJ2-5
CDR3nt: TGTGCCAGCAGCTTAGTCGGGTCAGGGGCAGAGACCCAGTACTTC
CDR3aa: CASSLVGSGAETQYF

v_gene: TRBV5-1
d_gene: NA
abundance: NA
j_gene: TRBJ2-5
CDR3nt: TGCGCCAGCAGCCCATTCACCGTCGGGGGCCAAGAGACCCAGTACTTC
CDR3aa: CASSPFTVGGQETQYF

v_gene: TRBV5-1
d_gene: NA
abundance: NA
j_gene: TRBJ2-3
CDR3nt: TGCGCCAGCAGCGGCGGACACCCCTCAGATACGCAGTATTTT
CDR3aa: CASSGGHPSDTQYF

v_gene: TRBV5-1
d_gene: TRBD2
abundance: NA
j_gene: TRBJ2-1
CDR3nt: TGCGCCAGCAGCACTCAACCGGGACTAGCGGGAGATGAGCAGTTCTTC
CDR3aa: CASSTQPGLAGDEQFF

v_gene: TRBV7-8
d_gene: NA
abundance: NA
j_gene: TRBJ1-3
CDR3nt: TGTGCCAGCAGCCTACAGCTACTCTCTGGAAACACCATATATTTT
CDR3aa: CASSLQLLSGNTIYF

v_gene: TRBV27
d_gene: TRBD1
abundance: NA
j_gene: TRBJ2-3
CDR3nt: TGTGCCAGCAGTTTTGGGGACAGGGCGAGAGATACGCAGTATTTT
CDR3aa: CASSFGDRARDTQYF

v_gene: TRBV29-1
d_gene: TRBD1
abundance: NA
j_gene: TRBJ1-1
CDR3nt: TGCAGCGTGGACAGGGGGGGCACTGAAGCTTTCTTT
CDR3aa: CSVDRGGTEAFF

v_gene: TRBV28
d_gene: TRBD2
abundance: NA
j_gene: TRBJ2-5
CDR3nt: TGTGCCAGTAGTCCCGGGACTAGCGGGAGTGTTCAGACTCAGTACTTC
CDR3aa: CASSPGTSGSVQTQYF

v_gene: TRBV15
d_gene: NA
abundance: NA
j_gene: TRBJ1-2
CDR3nt: TGTGCCACCAGCAGGGGGGGAGACAGATACTATGGCTACACCTTC
CDR3aa: CATSRGGDRYYGYTF

v_gene: TRBV9
d_gene: NA
abundance: NA
j_gene: TRBJ2-5
CDR3nt: TGTGCCAGCTCCCTGTATGAGGAGACCCAGTACTTC
CDR3aa: CASSLYEETQYF

v_gene: TRBV29-1
d_gene: NA
abundance: NA
j_gene: TRBJ2-1
CDR3nt: TGCAGCGAAATTAACTGGCATAACTCTAGGGAGCAGTTCTTC
CDR3aa: CSEINWHNSREQFF

v_gene: TRBV27
d_gene: NA
abundance: few
j_gene: TRBJ2-6
CDR3nt: TGTGCCAGCAGAGCAGCCGGGACAAACTCTGGGGCCAACGTCCTGACTTTC
CDR3aa: CASRAAGTNSGANVLTF

v_gene: TRBV2
d_gene: NA
abundance: NA
j_gene: TRBJ2-2
CDR3nt: TGTGCCAGCAGGGATACGAACACCGGGGAGCTGTTTTTT
CDR3aa: CASRDTNTGELFF

v_gene: TRBV6-1
d_gene: TRBD1
abundance: NA
j_gene: TRBJ2-7
CDR3nt: TGTGCCAGCAGTGAGAGACAGGGTTTTATCCGCACGGGGCAATACTACGAGCAGTACTTC
CDR3aa: CASSERQGFIRTGQYYEQYF

v_gene: TRBV4-1
d_gene: NA
abundance: NA
j_gene: TRBJ2-1
CDR3nt: TGCGCCAGCAGCCTTGTCCGGGAGCTCAATGAGCAGTTCTTC
CDR3aa: CASSLVRELNEQFF

v_gene: TRBV11-2
d_gene: NA
abundance: NA
j_gene: TRBJ2-7
CDR3nt: TGTGCCAGCAGACCAGTCTCGAGACACGAGCAGTACTTC
CDR3aa: CASRPVSRHEQYF

v_gene: TRBV30
d_gene: NA
abundance: NA
j_gene: TRBJ2-3
CDR3nt: TGTGCCTGGAGTTCTTCCACAGATACGCAGTATTTT
CDR3aa: CAWSSSTDTQYF

v_gene: TRBV2
d_gene: TRBD1
abundance: NA
j_gene: TRBJ2-1
CDR3nt: TGTGCCAGCAGGGAGGACAGGGCCTCCTACAATGAGCAGTTCTTC
CDR3aa: CASREDRASYNEQFF

v_gene: TRBV28
d_gene: NA
abundance: NA
j_gene: TRBJ1-1
CDR3nt: TGTGCCAGCAGACTCCCCGGCAGGGCGATGAACACTGAAGCTTTCTTT
CDR3aa: CASRLPGRAMNTEAFF

v_gene: TRBV25-1
d_gene: NA
abundance: NA
j_gene: TRBJ1-4
CDR3nt: TGTGCCAGCACCAAGGGTCAGGGTGGTGAAAAACTGTTTTTT
CDR3aa: CASTKGQGGEKLFF

v_gene: TRBV5-6
d_gene: NA
abundance: NA
j_gene: TRBJ2-1
CDR3nt: TGTGCCAGCAGCTTGTTCAGGGTTGGGGACAATGAGCAGTTCTTC
CDR3aa: CASSLFRVGDNEQFF

v_gene: TRBV5-1
d_gene: NA
abundance: NA
j_gene: TRBJ2-7
CDR3nt: TGCGCCAGCAGCTTTGTGGGAACTCAGGGGCCCGAGCAGTACTTC
CDR3aa: CASSFVGTQGPEQYF

v_gene: TRBV2
d_gene: NA
abundance: NA
j_gene: TRBJ2-1
CDR3nt: TGTGCCAGCAGTGAAGCGAGTCACAATGAGCAGTTCTTC
CDR3aa: CASSEASHNEQFF

v_gene: TRBV16
d_gene: NA
abundance: NA
j_gene: TRBJ2-7
CDR3nt: TGTGCCAGCAGCCAATCGGGGCTGGGGGAGCAGTACTTC
CDR3aa: CASSQSGLGEQYF

v_gene: TRBV5-1
d_gene: NA
abundance: NA
j_gene: TRBJ2-1
CDR3nt: TGCGCCAGCAGCTTGGCCGTGGGATCTGAGCAGTTCTTC
CDR3aa: CASSLAVGSEQFF

v_gene: TRBV9
d_gene: NA
abundance: NA
j_gene: TRBJ1-1
CDR3nt: TGTGCCAGCAGCGCATCAGAAGGGCACACTGAAGCTTTCTTT
CDR3aa: CASSASEGHTEAFF

v_gene: TRBV27
d_gene: NA
abundance: NA
j_gene: TRBJ1-2
CDR3nt: TGTGCCAGCAGTTTATCTTATACAGGGATCTTCTATGGCTACACCTTC
CDR3aa: CASSLSYTGIFYGYTF

v_gene: TRBV11-3
d_gene: NA
abundance: NA
j_gene: TRBJ2-2
CDR3nt: TGTGCCAGCAGCTTAGGGGAGTGGAACACCGGGGAGCTGTTTTTT
CDR3aa: CASSLGEWNTGELFF

v_gene: TRBV7-3
d_gene: NA
abundance: once
j_gene: TRBJ2-6
CDR3nt: TGTGCCAGCAGCTTAAACTTCGGCCAGACCAACGTCCTGACTTTC
CDR3aa: CASSLNFGQTNVLTF

v_gene: TRBV5-1
d_gene: NA
abundance: NA
j_gene: TRBJ2-5
CDR3nt: TGCGCCAGCAGCTTGGCCGGCAGGGGACCCCAAGAGACCCAGTACTTC
CDR3aa: CASSLAGRGPQETQYF

v_gene: TRBV4-1
d_gene: NA
abundance: NA
j_gene: TRBJ1-5
CDR3nt: TGCGCCAGCAGCCAAGACAGGGTCAATCAGCCCCAGCATTTT
CDR3aa: CASSQDRVNQPQHF

v_gene: TRBV18
d_gene: TRBD1
abundance: once
j_gene: TRBJ2-7
CDR3nt: TGTGCCAGCTCGCCCGGGACAGGGAAACACGAGCAGTACTTC
CDR3aa: CASSPGTGKHEQYF